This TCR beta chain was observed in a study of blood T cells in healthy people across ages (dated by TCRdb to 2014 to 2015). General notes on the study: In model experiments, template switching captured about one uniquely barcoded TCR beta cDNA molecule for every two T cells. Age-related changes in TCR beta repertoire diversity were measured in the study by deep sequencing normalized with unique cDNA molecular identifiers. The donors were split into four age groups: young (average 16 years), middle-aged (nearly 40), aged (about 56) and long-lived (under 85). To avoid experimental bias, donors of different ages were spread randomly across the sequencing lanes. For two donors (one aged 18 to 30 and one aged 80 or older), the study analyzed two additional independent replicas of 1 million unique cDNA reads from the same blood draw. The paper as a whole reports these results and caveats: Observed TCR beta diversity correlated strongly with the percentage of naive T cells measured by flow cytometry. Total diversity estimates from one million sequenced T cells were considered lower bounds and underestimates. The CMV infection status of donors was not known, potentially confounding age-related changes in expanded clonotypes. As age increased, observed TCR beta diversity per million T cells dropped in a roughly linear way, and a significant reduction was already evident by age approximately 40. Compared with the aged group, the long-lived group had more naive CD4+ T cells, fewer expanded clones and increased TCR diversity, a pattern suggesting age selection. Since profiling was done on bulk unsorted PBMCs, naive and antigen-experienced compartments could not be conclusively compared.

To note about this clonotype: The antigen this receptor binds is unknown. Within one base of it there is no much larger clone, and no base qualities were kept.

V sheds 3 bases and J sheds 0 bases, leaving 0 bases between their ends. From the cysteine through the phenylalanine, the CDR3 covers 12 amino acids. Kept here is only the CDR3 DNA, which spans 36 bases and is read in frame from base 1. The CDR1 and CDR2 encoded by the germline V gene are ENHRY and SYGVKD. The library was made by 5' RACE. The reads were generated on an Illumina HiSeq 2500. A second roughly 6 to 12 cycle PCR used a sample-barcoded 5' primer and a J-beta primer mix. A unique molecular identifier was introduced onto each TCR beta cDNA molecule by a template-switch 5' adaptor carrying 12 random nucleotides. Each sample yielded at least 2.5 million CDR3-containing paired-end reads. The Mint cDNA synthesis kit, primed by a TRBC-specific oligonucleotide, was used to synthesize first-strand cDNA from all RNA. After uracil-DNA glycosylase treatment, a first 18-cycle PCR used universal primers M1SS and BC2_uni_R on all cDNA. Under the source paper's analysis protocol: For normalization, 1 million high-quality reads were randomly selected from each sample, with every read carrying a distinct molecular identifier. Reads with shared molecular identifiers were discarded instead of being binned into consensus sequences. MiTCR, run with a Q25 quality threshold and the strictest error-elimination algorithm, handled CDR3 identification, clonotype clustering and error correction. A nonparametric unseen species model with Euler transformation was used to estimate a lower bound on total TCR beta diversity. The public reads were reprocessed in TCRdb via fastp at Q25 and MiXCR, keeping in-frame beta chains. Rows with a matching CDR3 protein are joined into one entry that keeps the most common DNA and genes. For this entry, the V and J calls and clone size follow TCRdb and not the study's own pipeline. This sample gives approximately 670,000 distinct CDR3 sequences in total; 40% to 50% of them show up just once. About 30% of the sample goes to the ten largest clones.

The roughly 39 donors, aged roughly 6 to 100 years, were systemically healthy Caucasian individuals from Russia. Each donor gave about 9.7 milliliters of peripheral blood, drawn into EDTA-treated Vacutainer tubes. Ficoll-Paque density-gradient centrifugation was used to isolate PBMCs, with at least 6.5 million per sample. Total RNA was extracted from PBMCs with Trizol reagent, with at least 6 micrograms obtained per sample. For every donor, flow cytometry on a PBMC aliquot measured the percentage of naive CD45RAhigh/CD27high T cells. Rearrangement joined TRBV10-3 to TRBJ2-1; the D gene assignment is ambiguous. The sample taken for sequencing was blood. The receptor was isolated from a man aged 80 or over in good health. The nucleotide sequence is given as TGTGCCATCAGTGACTCCTACAATGAGCAGTTCTTC. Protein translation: CAISDSYNEQFF.